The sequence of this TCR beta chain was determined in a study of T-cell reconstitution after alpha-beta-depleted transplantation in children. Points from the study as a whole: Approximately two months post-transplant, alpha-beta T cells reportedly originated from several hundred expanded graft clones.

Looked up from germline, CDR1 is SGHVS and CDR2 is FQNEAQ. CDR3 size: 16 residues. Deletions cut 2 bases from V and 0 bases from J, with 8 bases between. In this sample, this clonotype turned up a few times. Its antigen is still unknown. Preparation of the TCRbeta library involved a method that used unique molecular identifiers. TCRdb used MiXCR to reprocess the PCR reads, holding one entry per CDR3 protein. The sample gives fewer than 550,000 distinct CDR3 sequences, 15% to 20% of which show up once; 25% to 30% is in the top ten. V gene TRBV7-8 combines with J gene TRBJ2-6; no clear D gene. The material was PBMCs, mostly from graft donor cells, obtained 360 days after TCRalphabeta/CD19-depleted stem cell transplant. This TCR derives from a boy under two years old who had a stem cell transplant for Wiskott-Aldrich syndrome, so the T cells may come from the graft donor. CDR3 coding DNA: TGTGCCAGCAGCTTATGGTCGTTCTCTGGGGCCAACGTCCTGACTTTC. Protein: CASSLWSFSGANVLTF.